The present entry profiles one T cell receptor beta chain with its context. The antigen remains unidentified. Other DNA sequences from this sample encode an identical CDR3 as well. This specimen belongs to a study of beta chain features in type 1 diabetes. Study results and limitations: Shortening that was moderate but significant affected the TCRB CDR3s of Type 1 diabetes patients in all four CD4+ subsets. Fewer junction insertions and more nucleotide deletions appeared in type 1 diabetes patients.

V lost 7 bases and J lost 3, with 12 bases in between. The germline gives CDR1 SNHLY, CDR2 FYNNEI. CDR3 length equals 13 residues. The collection from each donor was one heparinised blood draw averaging roughly 0.11 L. Stem cell-like memory, regulatory, central memory and naive CD4+ cells were sorted via CD45RO/CCR7/CD25/CD127/CD95/CD27. Populations isolated by sorting all had purity greater than 95%. What was sequenced were expressed TCRB transcripts, since all of the isolated RNA had been reverse transcribed. Only in-frame clones appear in the TCRdb table, and some are missing; sequencing was by immunoSEQ multiplex PCR. The table includes more than 95,000 clones, 17% detected once.

Sequencing was performed on central memory CD4+ T cells from blood. This chain uses TRBV2 with TRBJ2-5; either TRBD1 or TRBD2 may fit D (6 bases each). This TCR was recovered from a man younger than 30 with type 1 diabetes. The CDR3 DNA reads as TGTGCCAGCATTCGGGGGCGGGAAGAGACCCAGTACTTC. This translates into CASIRGREETQYF. Complete variable domain (other parts from reference TRBV2 and TRBJ2-5): EPEVTQTPSHQVTQMGQEVILRCVPISNHLYFYWYRQILGQKVEFLVSFYNNEISEKSEIFDDQFSVERPDGSNFTLKIRSTKLEDSAMYFCASIRGREETQYFGPGTRLLVL.